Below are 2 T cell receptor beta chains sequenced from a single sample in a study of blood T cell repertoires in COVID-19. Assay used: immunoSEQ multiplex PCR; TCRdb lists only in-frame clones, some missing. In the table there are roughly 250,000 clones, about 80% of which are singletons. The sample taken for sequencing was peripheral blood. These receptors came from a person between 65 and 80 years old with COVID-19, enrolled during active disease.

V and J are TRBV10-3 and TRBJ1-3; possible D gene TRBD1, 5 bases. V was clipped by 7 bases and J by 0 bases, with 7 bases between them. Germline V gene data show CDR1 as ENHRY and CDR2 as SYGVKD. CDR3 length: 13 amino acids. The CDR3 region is CAITDNSGNTIYF. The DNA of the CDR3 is TGTGCCATCACGGACAACTCTGGAAACACCATATATTTT.

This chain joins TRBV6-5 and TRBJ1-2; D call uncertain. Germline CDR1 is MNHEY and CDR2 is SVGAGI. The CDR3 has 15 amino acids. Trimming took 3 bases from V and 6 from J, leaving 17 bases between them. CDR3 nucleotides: TGTGCCAGCAGTTATTTCCGGAGTAGATCGGATGGCTACACCTTC. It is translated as CASSYFRSRSDGYTF.